This record concerns one TCR beta chain sequence. Its antigen is currently unknown. The data are from a study of a mutant IDH1 vaccine in newly diagnosed glioma. Study details: Sex among treated patients split 62.5% male, roughly 40% female; mean age was approximately 40 years. Previous care, which was radiotherapy, temozolomide, or both, most often involved both. The week-35 safety follow-up was V12, and the week-47 study end was V13.

This CDR3 has 18 amino acids. Germline V gene data show CDR1 as LNHDA and CDR2 as SQIVND (reference sequence). Deletions cut 3 bases from V and 0 bases from J, with 18 bases between. Time point noted: week 35, safety follow-up. A 20-mer mutant IDH1 peptide at 300 ug was injected subcutaneously with topical imiquimod. Here immunoSEQ multiplex PCR was the method, and the copy in TCRdb shows in-frame clones only, minus some. The sample includes 35,000 to 50,000 clones, around 92% of them seen just once. The chain carries TRBV19 and TRBJ1-5, with D unclear. The starting material was PBMCs, obtained from a glioma patient whose treatment included an IDH1 peptide vaccine. The sequence came from a man in his fifties or sixties with glioma. The CDR3 DNA sequence: TGTGCCAGTAGTATTCAGAAAAGCGCCCCTTATAGCAATCAGCCCCAGCATTTT. Translation gives CASSIQKSAPYSNQPQHF.